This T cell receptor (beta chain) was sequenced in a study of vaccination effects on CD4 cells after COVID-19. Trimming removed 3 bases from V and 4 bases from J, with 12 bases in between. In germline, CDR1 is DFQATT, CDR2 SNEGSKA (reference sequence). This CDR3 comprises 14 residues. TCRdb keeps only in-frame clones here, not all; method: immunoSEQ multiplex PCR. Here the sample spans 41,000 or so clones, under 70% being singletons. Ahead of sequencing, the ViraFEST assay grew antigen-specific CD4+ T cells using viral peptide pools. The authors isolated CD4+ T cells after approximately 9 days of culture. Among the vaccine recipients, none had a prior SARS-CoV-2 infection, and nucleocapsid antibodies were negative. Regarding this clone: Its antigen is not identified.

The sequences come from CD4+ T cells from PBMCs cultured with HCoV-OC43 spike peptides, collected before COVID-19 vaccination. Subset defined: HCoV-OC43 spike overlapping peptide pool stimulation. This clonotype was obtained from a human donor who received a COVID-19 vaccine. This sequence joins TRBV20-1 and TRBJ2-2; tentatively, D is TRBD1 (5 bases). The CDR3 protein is CSASDQTATGELFF. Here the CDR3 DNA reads TGCAGTGCTAGTGATCAGACAGCCACCGGGGAGCTGTTTTTT.